This entry describes one TCR beta chain. These data are taken from a study of OX40 agonist ivuxolimab in advanced cancers. The repertoire was sequenced with immunoSEQ multiplex PCR; TCRdb's copy has only in-frame clones and lacks some. The table lists 85,000 or so clones, just over 85% of them singletons. The TCR comes from an adult with an advanced solid tumor such as melanoma, head and neck, liver or kidney cancer. Sample: CD4+ or CD8+ T cells sorted from blood, taken in a trial of the OX40 agonist ivuxolimab.

The DNA for the CDR3 is TGTGCCTGTCGTCCGGGGGCTAGCACAGATACGCAGTATTTT. It codes for CACRPGASTDTQYF. This chain uses TRBV30 with TRBJ2-3; D is perhaps TRBD1 or TRBD2 (6 bases each). The V gene's germline CDR1 is GTSNPN and CDR2 SVGIG (reference sequence). V was pared by 6 bases and J by 0 bases, with 13 bases between. This CDR3 comprises 14 residues.